This T cell receptor beta chain appears in the sequencing data of a study of T-cell memory formation after mild COVID-19. Study conclusions and caveats: Clones which contracted sat mainly in CM and EM if CD4+, and in EMRA if CD8+. Clones shrinking between day 15 and 85 showed a balanced CD4/CD8 split, and those that grew later tilted toward CD4+.

Using constant-segment primers, 5'RACE produced TCR alpha and TCR beta cDNA libraries carrying sample barcodes and UMIs. TCRdb reprocessed the 5' RACE reads with MiXCR, giving one entry per CDR3 protein. The profile covers hundreds of thousands of distinct CDR3 sequences, with 25% to 30% appearing a single time and roughly 13% taken by the ten largest. Only a few counts were recorded for this clonotype. Its antigen is unidentified. V was pared by 2 bases and J by 3 bases, with 5 bases of the junction left unmatched. Per germline, CDR1 SEHNR and CDR2 FQNEAQ (reference sequence). This CDR3 is 16 amino acids long.

Material: PBMCs or a T cell subset sorted from them (not recorded which). This TCR was recovered from an adult woman who had mild COVID-19 (a few samples of this study predate the infection). Cell type and time point are not known. The V and J genes are TRBV7-9 and TRBJ2-7; 12 nucleotides agree with TRBD2. Written as DNA, the CDR3 is TGTGCCAGCAGCTTAACTGGGACTAGCGGGCGCTACGAGCAGTACTTC. Protein product: CASSLTGTSGRYEQYF. Full variable domain (remainder filled in from reference TRBV7-9 and TRBJ2-7): DTGVSQNPRHKITKRGQNVTFRCDPISEHNRLYWYRQTLGQGPEFLTYFQNEAQLEKSRLLSDRFSAERPKGSFSTLEIQRTEQGDSAMYLCASSLTGTSGRYEQYFGPGTRLTVT.